This paragraph covers one T cell receptor beta chain sequence. Its antigen is unknown. This specimen comes from a study of CD8 T cells in ankylosing spondylitis. This CDR3 has 15 amino acids. The ends lost 4 bases at V and 6 bases at J; junction bases unmatched: 4. CDR1 and CDR2 from the germline V gene are ENHRY and SYGVKD. TCRdb independently ran MiXCR on the 5' RACE reads; one entry per CDR3 protein. The table has 250,000 to 350,000 distinct CDR3 sequences, roughly 20% seen once. Study outcomes and limitations: Within peripheral blood, clones linked to disease were CD8+ and relatively rare.

The chain has TRBV10-3 and TRBJ2-1; TRBD2 aligns across 12 bases. The sample taken for sequencing was blood, either unsorted or a sorted T cell fraction (not recorded which). This receptor was taken from a male donor with ankylosing spondylitis or in good health (not recorded which). CDR3 bases: TGTGCCATCAGTGCAGGGACTAGCGGGCCCAATGAGCAGTTCTTC. Translating gives CAISAGTSGPNEQFF.